These 6 T cell receptor beta chains share one sample of origin, sequenced in a study of shared clonotypes between healthy human individuals. Libraries were prepared by immunoSEQ multiplex PCR; TCRdb keeps only in-frame clonotypes and omits some of them. Here the sample spans under 1 million clones, 90% to 97% being singletons. Naive CD8 cells were CD45RO-negative, positively selected for CCR7, excluding terminally differentiated effector memory CD45RA+ cells. Sequencing used naive CD8+ T cells sorted from blood. The source is a man between 25 and 39 years old in good health.

This chain connects TRBV7-9 to TRBJ1-1; D gene ambiguous. V lost 5 bases to trimming and J lost 1 base, with 14 bases between them. Germline V gives CDR1 SEHNR, CDR2 FQNEAQ (reference sequence). CDR3 size: 15 residues. CDR3 in DNA: TGTGCCAGCAGCCCGTGGTCCGGGCCGAACACTGAAGCTTTCTTT. This gives the protein CASSPWSGPNTEAFF.

The V gene is TRBV29-1, the J gene TRBJ2-1; D remains unclear. The germline gives CDR1 SQVTM, CDR2 ANQGSEA. V was cut by 7 bases and J by 6 bases, with 10 bases left in between. The CDR3 sequence is 11 residues long. This chain's CDR3 is CSGMAVNEQFF. The DNA of the CDR3 is TGCAGCGGGATGGCAGTCAATGAGCAGTTCTTC.

The chain employs TRBV19 and TRBJ2-7; D gene ambiguous. This CDR3 comprises 12 residues. Per germline, CDR1 LNHDA and CDR2 SQIVND (reference sequence). The ends were cut back, 1 base at V and 6 bases at J, with 7 bases in the middle. CDR3 region: CASSIGGSEQYF. For the CDR3, the DNA is TGTGCCAGTAGTATAGGAGGATCCGAGCAGTACTTC.

For this clone: The sample holds other DNA sequences that translate to the same CDR3. The rearrangement joins TRBV9 to TRBJ2-7, with D perhaps matching TRBD2 (6 bases). CDR3 length: 14 residues. Deletions cut 3 bases from V and 4 bases from J, with 14 bases between. Germline V CDR1 and CDR2: SGDLS, YYNGEE. The CDR3 coding sequence is TGTGCCAGCAGCGCGGGGACGGGACTTTACGAGCAGTACTTC. It is translated as CASSAGTGLYEQYF.

The chain links TRBV10-2 to TRBJ2-7; 8 bases agree with TRBD2. The CDR3 runs to 15 residues. V lost 4 bases to trimming and J lost 4 bases; unmatched junction nucleotides: 9. CDR1 WSHSY and CDR2 SAAADI come from the germline V gene. The CDR3 region is CASSGIAGRLYEQYF. The CDR3 DNA reads as TGCGCCAGCAGTGGGATAGCGGGAAGGTTGTACGAGCAGTACTTC.

This clone appeared a single time. The rearrangement joins TRBV7-9 to TRBJ2-7; TRBD1 aligns across 10 bases. With V trimmed by 5 bases and J by 7 bases, 8 bases remained unmatched. The CDR3 runs 14 residues. Germline V CDR1 and CDR2: SEHNR, FQNEAQ (reference sequence). Written as DNA, the CDR3 is TGTGCCAGCAGCAGCAGACAGGGGGCCAGTGAGCAGTACTTC. Translation: CASSSRQGASEQYF.